These 19 T cell receptor beta chains came from one sample sequenced in a study of T cell clonality in common variable immunodeficiency. Assay used: immunoSEQ multiplex PCR; TCRdb lists only in-frame clones, some missing. The sample contains tens of thousands of clones, none occurring once; around 2.7% lies in the top ten. The sequenced sample consisted of peripheral blood mononuclear cells. The receptors derive from a person aged 18-70 years in good health.

The sample holds many counts of this clone. The sequence runs out 3 residues before the end of the CDR3; the remainder is reconstructed from the germline J gene. V usage is TRBV29-1 and J usage is TRBJ1-1, with TRBD1 matching over 10 bases. Germline CDR1 SQVTM, CDR2 ANQGSEA. Trimming cost V 7 bases and J 0 bases; bases outside gene matches: 2. The CDR3 has 13 residues. The sequenced CDR3 bases are TGCAGCGCCGACAGGGGGCTGAACACTGAA. Its translation is CSADRGLNTE. The complete CDR3 reads CSADRGLNTEAFF.

This clone was observed at least ten times. The CDR3 goes on 3 residues after the read ends, and that part is filled in from the germline J gene. This chain connects TRBV19 to TRBJ1-1; a possible D gene is TRBD1 (5 bases). CDR3 length equals 15 residues. Germline CDR1 LNHDA, CDR2 SQIVND (reference sequence). The V and J ends lost 2 bases and 5 bases respectively, with 15 bases between them. The sequenced CDR3 bases are TGTGCCAGTAGTATAACAGCAGGGAGAGAGACTGAA. Its protein is CASSITAGRETE. The full CDR3 is CASSITAGRETEAFF.

This clone has more than one count but fewer than ten. Read data end 3 residues before the CDR3 end; the end is taken from the germline J gene. The chain carries TRBV7-9 and TRBJ1-2; no clear D. CDR3 length: 15 residues. The germline CDR1 and CDR2 sequences are SEHNR and FQNEAQ (reference sequence). CDR3 loop: CASSSFLRESNEYTF. Incomplete CDR3 DNA: TGTGCCAGCAGCTCCTTTTTGCGGGAGAGTAACGAA. Variable domain in full (rest from reference TRBV7-9 and TRBJ1-2): DTGVSQNPRHKITKRGQNVTFRCDPISEHNRLYWYRQTLGQGPEFLTYFQNEAQLEKSRLLSDRFSAERPKGSFSTLEIQRTEQGDSAMYLCASSSFLRESNEYTFGSGTRLTVV.

This clone was observed at least ten times. The read gets to within 3 residues of the CDR3 end, and the germline J gene fills in the rest. The J gene is TRBJ2-2, the V gene TRBV14, with TRBD2 matching 9 bases. Per germline, CDR1 SGHDN and CDR2 FVKESK. This CDR3 spans 17 amino acids. V dropped 0 bases and J dropped 6; count of bases not matched to a gene: 8. The sequenced CDR3 bases are TGTGCCAGCAGCCAAGATTTAGCGGGAGCCGGTCCCGGGGAG. The encoded protein is CASSQDLAGAGPGE. The CDR3 in full is CASSQDLAGAGPGELFF. The complete variable domain, with remaining parts taken from reference TRBV14 and TRBJ2-2, reads EAGVTQFPSHSVIEKGQTVTLRCDPISGHDNLYWYRRVMGKEIKFLLHFVKESKQDESGMPNNRFLAERTGGTYSTLKVQPAELEDSGVYFCASSQDLAGAGPGELFFGEGSRLTVL.

This clone was seen at least ten times. Coverage ceases 3 residues before the CDR3 finishes, and the germline J gene fills in the end. This rearrangement joins TRBV5-1 to TRBJ2-6; 9 bases are a match to TRBD2. V gave up 4 bases and J gave up 0 bases; unmatched junction bases: 11. This CDR3 comprises 19 residues. The germline V gene has CDR1 SGHRS and CDR2 YFSETQ. CDR3 DNA (partial): TGCGCCAGCAGCCCGGGGGGCCTAGCGGGACTCTCTGGGGCCAACGTC. This sequence encodes CASSPGGLAGLSGANV. From start to end, the CDR3 is CASSPGGLAGLSGANVLTF.

In the case of this clone: The CDR3 end falls 3 residues outside the read, so it is completed with the germline J gene. The rearrangement uses TRBV2 and TRBJ1-3, with 7 nucleotides matching TRBD1. Germline V gene data show CDR1 as SNHLY and CDR2 as FYNNEI. Unmatched junction bases numbered 10, after V lost 7 bases and J lost 7 bases. The CDR3 length is 14 residues. The CDR3 region is CASTEMTGINTIYF. The CDR3 bases that were read are TGTGCCAGCACTGAGATGACAGGGATCAACACC.

This clone was observed at least ten times. The read ends 3 residues before the CDR3 terminus; that terminus is restored from the germline J gene. The chain uses TRBV2 and TRBJ1-2; 10 nucleotides match TRBD1. V gave up 6 bases and J gave up 5 bases; unmatched junction bases: 9. The CDR3 has 15 residues. The germline V gene encodes CDR1 SNHLY and CDR2 FYNNEI. CDR3 sequence: CASSATGGAGYGYTF. CDR3 DNA (partial): TGTGCCAGCAGCGCGACAGGGGGCGCTGGGTATGGC.

This clone was found many times. Read sequence stops 3 residues before the CDR3 end, and the germline J gene provides the missing end. The chain is built from TRBV28 and TRBJ2-3, with 9 bases that match TRBD1. The CDR3 runs 15 residues. Unmatched junction bases numbered 6, after V lost 8 bases and J lost 0 bases. In germline, CDR1 is MDHEN, CDR2 SYDVKM. CDR3 residues: CASASGTGSTDTQYF. The part of the CDR3 DNA that was read is TGTGCCAGCGCCTCCGGGACAGGGAGCACAGATACG.

Many counts were recorded for this clone. Sequencing ends 3 residues short of the CDR3 end; the germline J gene provides the rest. The rearrangement joins TRBV10-3 to TRBJ2-1; a weak D match, TRBD2 (6 bases). The CDR3 is made up of 15 amino acids. Germline CDR1 and CDR2: ENHRY and SYGVKD. V was trimmed by 4 bases and J by 9 bases, leaving 19 bases between them. Partial CDR3 DNA: TGTGCCATCAGTGTACCGGCGCGGGATAGGTTTGAG. Its protein product is CAISVPARDRFE. The full CDR3 sequence reads CAISVPARDRFEQFF.

This clone was counted many times. The missing CDR3 end, 3 residues past where the read stops, is filled in from the germline J gene. The V call is TRBV14, the J call TRBJ2-5; 7 bases agree with TRBD1. This CDR3 contains 16 residues. Per the germline V gene, CDR1 is SGHDN and CDR2 is FVKESK. Trimming removed 1 base from V and 5 bases from J; junction bases left unmatched: 10. The CDR3 sequence is CASSQARQGWRETQYF. The sequenced part of the CDR3 DNA is TGTGCCAGCAGCCAAGCGCGACAGGGATGGAGGGAGACC.

This clone was recorded many times. Coverage ceases 3 residues before the CDR3 finishes, and the germline J gene fills in the end. The rearrangement links TRBV7-3 to TRBJ2-7, with 10 positions matching TRBD2. The CDR3 has 15 residues. The V gene end was trimmed by 5 bases and the J gene end by 3 bases; junction bases not matched to a gene: 7. Germline V gives CDR1 SGHTA, CDR2 FQGTGA. CDR3 DNA (partial): TGTGCCAGCAGCAAAACGGCTAGCGGGGGCTACGAG. This codes for CASSKTASGGYE. The entire CDR3 protein reads CASSKTASGGYEQYF.

This clone was found a few times. The CDR3 end falls 3 residues outside the read, so it is completed with the germline J gene. V and J are TRBV19 and TRBJ1-1; 7 positions match TRBD1. This CDR3 is 16 amino acids long. V shed 6 bases and J 4 bases; nucleotides not matched to a gene: 14. Looked up from germline, CDR1 is LNHDA and CDR2 is SQIVND (reference sequence). CDR3 protein: CASRDPGDRDSTEAFF. The CDR3 bases that were read are TGTGCCAGTAGGGACCCCGGCGACAGGGACAGCACTGAA.

This clone is judged medium-sized (0.01 to 0.1%). Read data end 3 residues before the CDR3 end; the end is taken from the germline J gene. J is TRBJ2-4 and V is TRBV20-1, with 12 bases matching TRBD1. The CDR3 totals 15 residues. CDR1 DFQATT and CDR2 SNEGSKA come from the germline V gene (reference sequence). Incomplete CDR3 DNA: TGCAGCGCTGGGACAGGGGGCTTAGGGAAAAACATT. It yields the protein CSAGTGGLGKNI. The complete CDR3 sequence is CSAGTGGLGKNIQYF.

The table lists this clone with many counts. The read stops 3 residues short of the end of the CDR3; the missing end is completed from the germline J gene. The chain uses TRBV5-1 and TRBJ2-2, with 7 bases that match TRBD2. This CDR3 contains 16 residues. The V and J ends lost 0 bases and 4 bases, in that order; junction bases with no gene match: 6. In germline, CDR1 is SGHRS, CDR2 YFSETQ. Partial CDR3 DNA: TGCGCCAGCAGCTTGGGTGCGGGAGCCACCACCGGGGAG. Translated: CASSLGAGATTGE. The full-length CDR3 reads as CASSLGAGATTGELFF.

This clone was observed at least ten times. The read ends 3 residues early relative to the CDR3; the germline J gene fills the gap. This sequence joins TRBV5-1 and TRBJ2-5; 7 nucleotides match TRBD1. CDR1 and CDR2 (germline): SGHRS, YFSETQ. CDR3 length: 14 residues. V gave up 7 bases and J gave up 4 bases; unmatched junction bases: 10. The DNA read from the CDR3 is TGCGCCAGCTCGACCCCAGGGGGAAGAGAGACC. Protein sequence: CASSTPGGRET. The CDR3 in its entirety is CASSTPGGRETQYF.

This clone has a count of ten or more. The sequenced fragment ends 3 residues before the CDR3 boundary, so the rest is inferred from the germline J gene. The V call is TRBV20-1, the J call TRBJ1-2; 7 bases are shared with TRBD1. Germline V CDR1 and CDR2: DFQATT, SNEGSKA (reference sequence). The CDR3 loop spans 16 amino acids. Losses at the gene ends were 3 bases for V and 4 bases for J; bases not matched to a gene: 14. The CDR3 loop is CSASPVVGGIGYGYTF. Incomplete CDR3 DNA: TGCAGTGCTAGTCCAGTCGTAGGGGGCATCGGCTATGGC.

As concerns this clone: From the germline J gene comes the end of the CDR3, since the read stops 3 residues before it. The rearrangement uses TRBV7-6 and TRBJ1-3; 8 bases are shared with TRBD1. CDR1 SGHVS and CDR2 FNYEAQ come from the germline V gene. The junction had 10 bases not matched to a gene; V was cut back by 5 bases and J by 4 bases. CDR3 length: 16 residues. CDR3 DNA, as far as it was read: TGTGCCAGCAGCCTAGGACAGGGCTCTGGAGGAAACACC. This encodes CASSLGQGSGGNT. The entire CDR3 sequence reads CASSLGQGSGGNTIYF. Full variable domain (missing parts from reference TRBV7-6 and TRBJ1-3): GAGVSQSPRYKVTKRGQDVALRCDPISGHVSLYWYRQALGQGPEFLTYFNYEAQQDKSGLPNDRFSAERPEGSISTLTIQRTEQRDSAMYRCASSLGQGSGGNTIYFGEGSWLTVV.

This clone was counted ten times or more. The read ends 3 residues before the CDR3 terminus; that terminus is restored from the germline J gene. V is TRBV6-7 and J is TRBJ1-1; tentatively, D is TRBD1 (5 bases). TRBV6-7 is an ORF, and what it does is uncertain. The CDR3 sequence is 14 residues long. Trimming shortened V by 0 bases and J by 7 bases, and 12 bases separated the two germline ends. The CDR3 is CASSYSQTDIEAFF. The DNA read from the CDR3 is TGTGCCAGCAGTTACTCGCAGACAGATATTGAA.

The table lists this clone with many counts. The CDR3 end lies 3 residues beyond the end of the read and is filled in from the germline J gene. The rearrangement uses TRBV2 and TRBJ1-2; D gene uncertain. CDR3 length equals 12 residues. Trimming cost V 0 bases and J 7 bases, with 6 bases left between them. Per the germline V gene, CDR1 is SNHLY and CDR2 is FYNNEI. The CDR3: CASSEARVGYTF. The sequenced CDR3 bases are TGTGCCAGCAGTGAAGCGCGGGTTGGC.